These 24 T cell receptor beta chains share one sample of origin, sequenced in a study of neurological immune-mediated disorders. TCRdb redid the calling of the 5' RACE reads with MiXCR, one entry per CDR3 protein. The repertoire has under 80,000 distinct CDR3 sequences, less than 5.5% of them found once; the top ten carry 2.8%. The sequencing sample was made of PBMCs. The receptor source for this set is a woman in her twenties or thirties with multiple sclerosis.

This clonotype showed up many times. The chain has TRBV6-5 and TRBJ1-1; possible D gene TRBD1, 5 bases. Germline-derived CDR1 and CDR2 are MNHEY and SVGAGI. The CDR3 spans 15 residues. Trimming left V 5 bases short and J 3 bases short, with 16 bases between. Here the CDR3 DNA reads TGTGCCAGCAGTCGGGGCGGCTATAGTTACACTGAAGCTTTCTTT. Translation: CASSRGGYSYTEAFF.

This clonotype was observed many times. The rearrangement uses TRBV20-1 and TRBJ2-3, with 13 bases that match TRBD2. J gave up 3 bases and V 3 bases, and 12 bases lay outside the gene matches. The CDR3 is 18 residues long. Germline loops: CDR1 DFQATT, CDR2 SNEGSKA (reference sequence). CDR3: CSASLTSGGAGKTDTQYF. The CDR3 coding sequence is TGCAGTGCTAGCCTCACTAGCGGGGGGGCCGGTAAAACAGATACGCAGTATTTT.

V usage is TRBV14 and J usage is TRBJ2-3, with D possibly matching TRBD2 (5 bases). V lost 1 base to trimming and J lost 7 bases, with 9 bases between them. The germline gives CDR1 SGHDN, CDR2 FVKESK. CDR3 length equals 13 residues. The CDR3, as DNA: TGTGCCAGCAGCCAAGTTGTCGGGAATACGCAGTATTTT. It is translated as CASSQVVGNTQYF.

This clonotype came up many times. V is TRBV6-4 and J is TRBJ2-1; D possibly matches TRBD1 or TRBD2 (5 bases each). The germline V gene encodes CDR1 MRHNA and CDR2 SNTAGT. This CDR3 spans 15 amino acids. Trimming removed 6 bases from V and 3 bases from J, with 15 bases in between. CDR3 sequence reads: CASREEPGGYNEQFF. CDR3 coding DNA: TGTGCCAGCAGAGAAGAGCCTGGGGGCTACAATGAGCAGTTCTTC.

The J gene is TRBJ1-1, the V gene TRBV7-9; 12 bases align to TRBD1. The CDR3 sequence is 14 residues long. V trimming: 3 bases; J trimming: 9 bases; junction bases outside the gene matches: 5. CDR1 is SEHNR and CDR2 is FQNEAQ in the germline V gene (reference sequence). CDR3 sequence: CASSFGTGGSKAFF. CDR3 nucleotides: TGTGCCAGCAGCTTCGGGACAGGGGGCTCGAAAGCTTTCTTT.

V gene TRBV7-9 combines with J gene TRBJ1-2; D ambiguous. The V and J ends lost 2 bases and 4 bases respectively, with 11 bases between them. The germline V gene has CDR1 SEHNR and CDR2 FQNEAQ (reference sequence). The CDR3 covers 14 residues. CDR3 residues: CASSLREMSYGYTF. The CDR3 bases are TGTGCCAGCAGCTTAAGAGAGATGAGCTATGGCTACACCTTC.

This clonotype appeared a few times. The V call is TRBV20-1, the J call TRBJ2-1; unclear D gene. Germline CDR1 is DFQATT and CDR2 is SNEGSKA (reference sequence). This CDR3 has 13 residues. Trimming removed 6 bases at V and 4 bases at J, with 13 bases between. In DNA form, the CDR3 reads TGCAGTGCCCTAAGTCCAGTTTACAATGAGCAGTTCTTC. Its protein product is CSALSPVYNEQFF.

The table lists this clonotype with many counts. V and J are TRBV5-1 and TRBJ1-1; 7 positions match TRBD1. The junction had 14 bases not matched to a gene; V was cut back by 5 bases and J by 4 bases. CDR1 is SGHRS, CDR2 YFSETQ, per germline. The CDR3 is 16 residues long. The CDR3 is CASRYDREVVRTEAFF. In DNA, the CDR3 is TGCGCCAGCAGATATGACAGGGAGGTCGTGCGCACTGAAGCTTTCTTT. The entire variable domain, with the rest obtained from reference TRBV5-1 and TRBJ1-1, is as follows: KAGVTQTPRYLIKTRGQQVTLSCSPISGHRSVSWYQQTPGQGLQFLFEYFSETQRNKGNFPGRFSGRQFSNSRSEMNVSTLELGDSALYLCASRYDREVVRTEAFFGQGTRLTVV.

The chain joins TRBV5-1 to TRBJ2-3; TRBD2 aligns across 9 bases. CDR3 size: 18 residues. The germline gives CDR1 SGHRS, CDR2 YFSETQ. V lost 4 bases and J lost 2; bases outside the gene matches: 14. CDR3 sequence reads: CASSGRGGSGGATDTQYF. CDR3 in DNA: TGCGCCAGCAGCGGGCGGGGTGGTAGCGGGGGCGCCACAGATACGCAGTATTTT.

At least ten counts were recorded for this clonotype. This chain uses TRBV5-1 with TRBJ2-3; 11 positions match TRBD2. Germline assignment: CDR1 SGHRS and CDR2 YFSETQ. V lost 6 bases, J lost 0 bases, and 6 bases stayed unmatched. This CDR3 has 16 residues. The chain's CDR3 is CASNPTSGSSTDTQYF. In DNA, the CDR3 is TGCGCCAGCAACCCTACTAGCGGGAGTAGCACAGATACGCAGTATTTT.

The table lists this clonotype with many counts. V and J are TRBV28 and TRBJ2-7; TRBD2 aligns across 10 bases. The CDR3 loop spans 17 amino acids. Germline CDR1 and CDR2: MDHEN and SYDVKM. With 8 bases clipped from V and 0 bases from J, the junction kept 13 bases outside the gene matches. CDR3 in amino acids: CASFPPTSGLVSYEQYF. CDR3 nucleotide sequence: TGTGCCAGCTTCCCTCCGACTAGCGGGTTAGTCTCCTACGAGCAGTACTTC.

The rearrangement links TRBV5-1 to TRBJ1-1, with 9 bases fitting TRBD1. V lost 2 bases, J lost 4 bases, and 21 bases stayed unmatched. This CDR3 region has 20 residues. Germline V CDR1 and CDR2: SGHRS, YFSETQ. CDR3 bases: TGCGCCAGCAGCTTAATCCCATGGGACAGGGCCGGAAACTGGGGCACTGAAGCTTTCTTT. It translates to CASSLIPWDRAGNWGTEAFF.

The chain recombines TRBV12-3 or TRBV12-4 with TRBJ2-6; possibly TRBD1 or TRBD2 for D (7 bases each). V lost 10 bases to trimming and J lost 0 bases, with 13 bases between them. CDR3 length equals 15 residues. CDR3 amino acids: CATDREGSGANVLTF. CDR3 bases: TGTGCCACTGACAGGGAGGGCTCTGGGGCCAACGTCCTGACTTTC.

The chain recombines TRBV20-1 with TRBJ1-2; no clear D gene. V lost 0 bases and J 5 bases, leaving 13 bases between the germline ends. Germline V CDR1 and CDR2: DFQATT, SNEGSKA (reference sequence). The length of the CDR3 is 14 residues. CDR3 nucleotide sequence: TGCAGTGCTAGAGACCCGGCGCATGATTATGGCTACACCTTC. Amino acid sequence: CSARDPAHDYGYTF.

This clonotype was seen many times. The chain employs TRBV14 and TRBJ2-5; the D is unclear. The CDR3 contains 12 residues. The V and J ends lost 0 bases and 3 bases respectively, with 2 bases between them. From germline, CDR1 is SGHDN and CDR2 FVKESK. The CDR3 sequence is CASSQDKETQYF. The CDR3 DNA follows: TGTGCCAGCAGCCAAGATAAAGAGACCCAGTACTTC.

This clonotype was detected ten times or more. The chain couples TRBV5-1 to TRBJ2-1, with D perhaps TRBD2 (7 bases). CDR1 and CDR2 (germline): SGHRS, YFSETQ. This CDR3 has 16 residues. V lost 4 bases to trimming and J lost 4 bases, with 18 bases between them. Here the CDR3 DNA reads TGCGCCAGCAGCCCGGAAACAGGGAGGGGTTACAATGAGCAGTTCTTC. Translation gives CASSPETGRGYNEQFF.

This clonotype was seen ten or more times. J is TRBJ1-1 and V is TRBV4-2; D unclear. Germline V gene data show CDR1 as LGHNA and CDR2 as YNFKEQ. The CDR3 length is 16 residues. Deletions cut 0 bases from V and 4 bases from J, with 15 bases between. The CDR3 sequence: CASSQDRSAMTTEAFF. CDR3 DNA sequence: TGTGCCAGCAGCCAAGATAGATCAGCGATGACCACTGAAGCTTTCTTT.

As for this clonotype: This sequence may be a read error, since a much larger clone differs from it by one base. The chain employs TRBV5-8 and TRBJ1-4; unclear D gene. The CDR3 has 15 amino acids. Germline V CDR1 and CDR2: SGHTS, YDEGEE. Deletions cut 0 bases from V and 2 bases from J, with 8 bases between. The CDR3 sequence is CASSLENRTNEKLFF. The CDR3 DNA reads TGTGCCAGCAGCTTGGAGAACCGGACTAATGAAAAACTGTTTTTT. The full variable domain, its missing parts supplied by reference TRBV5-8 and TRBJ1-4, is EAGVTQSPTHLIKTRGQQATLRCSPISGHTSVYWYQQALGLGLQFLLWYDEGEERNRGNFPPRFSGRQFPNYSSELNVNALELEDSALYLCASSLENRTNEKLFFGSGTQLSVL.

This clonotype came up many times. The chain combines TRBV2 with TRBJ2-2; D gene unclear. Trimming removed 7 bases from V and 3 bases from J, with 6 bases in between. This CDR3 is 12 amino acids long. The germline gives CDR1 SNHLY, CDR2 FYNNEI. The DNA for the CDR3 is TGTGCCAGCACCCTGGACACCGGGGAGCTGTTTTTT. This encodes CASTLDTGELFF.

This clonotype was counted many times. The chain has TRBV5-1 and TRBJ2-6, with D perhaps TRBD1 (7 bases). Germline CDR1 reads SGHRS; CDR2 reads YFSETQ. Trimming removed 5 bases at V and 3 bases at J, with 12 bases between. The CDR3 is made up of 15 amino acids. The CDR3 reads CASSQGGGGANVLTF. The DNA of the CDR3 is TGCGCCAGCAGTCAGGGGGGAGGTGGGGCCAACGTCCTGACTTTC.

This clonotype was seen ten or more times. J is TRBJ1-6 and V is TRBV6-5; D perhaps matches TRBD1 (5 bases). V was trimmed by 0 bases and J by 8 bases, leaving 11 bases between them. The CDR3 length is 15 residues. The germline V gene has CDR1 MNHEY and CDR2 SVGAGI. The CDR3 reads CASSYSTRAYSPLHF. The CDR3 DNA reads as TGTGCCAGCAGTTACTCGACCAGGGCTTATTCACCCCTCCACTTT.

This clonotype appeared many times. The chain couples TRBV5-5 to TRBJ2-6; 7 positions match TRBD1. Trimming at V came to 7 bases and at J to 1 base, leaving 5 bases not matched to a gene. The CDR3 runs 15 residues. CDR1 SGHKS and CDR2 YYEKEE come from the germline V gene (reference sequence). DNA for the CDR3: TGTGCCAGCGTACCACAGGGGTCTGGGGCCAACGTCCTGACTTTC. Translated: CASVPQGSGANVLTF.

This clonotype was recorded at least ten times. One junction end does not reproduce the germline sequence, and a read error may be involved. This sequence joins TRBV28 and TRBJ1-5, with D uncertain. Germline values: CDR1 MDHEN, CDR2 SYDVKM. The CDR3 spans 9 residues. The CDR3 nucleotides read TGTGCCAGCAACGAGCCCCAGAATTTT. Amino acids: CASNEPQNF.

This clonotype was observed many times. The chain recombines TRBV5-1 with TRBJ2-2; D is tentatively TRBD1 or TRBD2 (5 bases each). Trimming pared 0 bases from V and 1 base from J, leaving 10 bases between. CDR1 SGHRS and CDR2 YFSETQ come from the germline V gene. This CDR3 is built from 16 residues. The DNA for the CDR3 is TGCGCCAGCAGCTTGGAGGGGACCAGGAACACCGGGGAGCTGTTTTTT. This sequence encodes CASSLEGTRNTGELFF.